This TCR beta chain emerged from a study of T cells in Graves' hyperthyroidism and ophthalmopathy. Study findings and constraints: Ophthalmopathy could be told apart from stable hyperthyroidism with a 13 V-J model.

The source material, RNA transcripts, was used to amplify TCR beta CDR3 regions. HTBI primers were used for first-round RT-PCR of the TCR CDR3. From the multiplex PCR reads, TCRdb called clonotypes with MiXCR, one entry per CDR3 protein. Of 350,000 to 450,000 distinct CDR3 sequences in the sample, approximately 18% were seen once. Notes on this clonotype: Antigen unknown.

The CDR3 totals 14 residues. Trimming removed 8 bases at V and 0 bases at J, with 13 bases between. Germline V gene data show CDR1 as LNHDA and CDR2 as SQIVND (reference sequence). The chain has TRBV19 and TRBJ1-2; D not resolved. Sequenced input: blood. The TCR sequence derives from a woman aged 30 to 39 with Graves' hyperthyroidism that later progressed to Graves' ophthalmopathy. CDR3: CASEWPQPNYGYTF. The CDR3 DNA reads TGTGCCAGTGAATGGCCACAACCTAACTATGGCTACACCTTC.